This TCR beta chain was found in a study of neoadjuvant anti-PD-1 for oral cavity cancer (dated by TCRdb to the early 2020s). About the study as a whole: Before curative-intent surgical resection, most patients were given three to four biweekly doses of nivolumab at 3 mg/kg. For patients who did not progress, a fourth nivolumab dose was given around day 43, followed by definitive surgical resection on days 50-56. Patients with complete response, partial response or stable disease by RECIST 1.1 were defined as responders, whereas patients with progression were defined as non-responders. There were about a dozen patients in the parent correlative cohort, and the response rate was less than 40%. The paper as a whole reports these results and caveats: Higher pretreatment blood TCRbeta clonality and lower post-treatment tumor TCRbeta clonality were correlated with higher pretreatment blood Treg/Th17 ratios. Only a few patients per response group were included in the TCR analyses, and the authors called for validation in larger cohorts. Greater tumor shrinkage correlated with larger post-treatment sizes of preexisting intratumoral clones, which suggests that expansion of preexisting clones contributed to response.

Tumor libraries used mostly 4.8 ug of input genomic DNA for survey sequencing, with two replicates per sample. Following the manufacturer's instructions, the team built TCRbeta libraries using the immunoSEQ hsTCRbeta kit. The finished libraries were brought together in one pool at approximately 3 nM, which was then read using an Illumina NovaSeq 6000 S4 flow cell. The paper's processing steps were these. The immunoSEQ Analyzer was used for raw data preprocessing and quality control. The analysis was restricted to productive rearrangements, with each unique CDR3 amino acid sequence defining a clonotype. Repertoire clonality was estimated as the Gini-Simpson index, which was calculated using the R package tcR. Student's t test was used to compare Gini indices, and Pearson correlation was used to assess associations with tumor size change. TCRdb mirrors the immuneACCESS table, restricted to in-frame sequences. Some clones are absent from its copies; in checked studies, under half trace to an unresolved V gene, and the reason for the others is unknown. Clonal size and the V and J genes are those of that table, whereas D and trimming came from the DNA. The sample data list more than 12,000 clones, and roughly 40% of these were observed just once. The biggest ten clones account for about 39% of the sample.

About this clone: The specificity of this receptor is unknown. Base qualities are not provided; no much larger clone lies one nucleotide away.

The germline V gene (reference sequence) supplies CDR1 GTSNPN and CDR2 SVGIG. CDR3 length: 13 amino acids, cysteine to phenylalanine. Left in the record is the CDR3 DNA by itself, 39 bases read in frame from the first base. The V end gives up 4 bases and the J end 3 bases, leaving 3 bases in the junction not matched to a gene. Interpreted using the paper, the time point label stands for: after neoadjuvant nivolumab, at surgical resection. Patients were newly diagnosed with stage II-IVA oral cavity squamous cell carcinoma and had received no prior systemic or radiation treatment. The cohort was composed of patients with HPV-negative, locally advanced oral cavity squamous cell carcinoma. The samples were obtained from a longitudinal correlative study of a single-arm phase II trial testing neoadjuvant nivolumab in oral cavity squamous cell carcinoma. Subject-matched pre- and post-treatment PBMCs and tumors from three responders and three non-responders were subjected to genomic DNA-based TCRbeta sequencing. Genomic DNA was isolated from tumor tissue using the Maxwell RSC DNA from Tissue kit.

The chain couples TRBV30 to TRBJ1-5, and 7 junctional nucleotides match TRBD1. The sequence was collected from a person between 35 and 79 years old with oral cavity squamous cell carcinoma. The material sequenced was tumor tissue, taken after nivolumab (anti-PD-1) treatment. The CDR3 region: CAWTTGYNQPQHF. The DNA is TGTGCCTGGACGACAGGGTACAATCAGCCCCAGCATTTT. The reference TRBV30 and TRBJ1-5 proteins fill in what lies around the CDR3, so the full variable domain reads SQTIHQWPATLVQPVGSPLSLECTVEGTSNPNLYWYRQAAGRGLQLLFYSVGIGQISSEVPQNLSASRPQDRQFILSSKKLLLSDSGFYLCAWTTGYNQPQHFGDGTRLSIL.